This TCR beta chain derives from a study of cytomegalovirus exposure and HLA in healthy donors. Study-level findings and limits: An Asian-associated ancestry cluster reportedly showed fewer N-insertions than the approximately 700-donor mean in a later analysis. It was around 160 TCR beta chains that were listed as cytomegalovirus-associated. Three chains linked to CMV were shown in vitro to be specific for CMV antigens.

The study ran its PCR with 60 Vbeta and 13 Jbeta primers. Repertoires were generated with immunoSEQ multiplex PCR, while TCRdb's copy carries only in-frame clones and drops some. The sample contains about 180,000 clones, less than 90% of which appear only once. On this clone: What it binds is not known.

The CDR3 totals 16 residues. Germline loops: CDR1 SGHNT, CDR2 YYREEE (reference sequence). V dropped 4 bases and J dropped 1 base, with 18 bases sitting between them. The origin of this receptor is a girl between 5 and 17 years old in good health and CMV-seropositive. Material: PBMCs. V gene TRBV5-4 combines with J gene TRBJ2-7; perhaps TRBD2 as D (5 bases). The CDR3 coding sequence is TGTGCCAGCAGCGCCGGACGGGCGGGTAGATCCTACGAGCAGTACTTC. Translated, it gives CASSAGRAGRSYEQYF.